This entry lists 21 T cell receptor beta chains sequenced from one sample in a study of T cells in Graves' hyperthyroidism and ophthalmopathy. TCR beta CDR3 regions were amplified from RNA transcripts. During a first-round RT-PCR of the TCR CDR3, the HTBI primer set was used. Using its own MiXCR run on the multiplex PCR reads, TCRdb lists one record per CDR3 protein. Of hundreds of thousands of distinct CDR3 sequences listed, about 15% are singletons. Sequencing was carried out using blood. The receptors here all came from a man between 18 and 35 years old with Graves' ophthalmopathy.

Ten or more counts support this clonotype. The chain is built from TRBV28 and TRBJ2-3, with D maybe TRBD2 (6 bases). V lost 2 bases to trimming and J lost 6 bases, with 12 bases between them. The CDR3 consists of 14 residues. Germline V gene sequence: CDR1 MDHEN, CDR2 SYDVKM. The DNA for the CDR3 is TGTGCCAGCAGTTTAAGGTCTCTAGCGGATACGCAGTATTTT. Translation: CASSLRSLADTQYF.

About this clonotype itself: This may be a read error, as it is one base from a much larger clone. The chain recombines TRBV6-6 with TRBJ2-1; D gene unclear. The CDR3 loop spans 12 amino acids. Germline CDR1 MNHNY, CDR2 SVGAGI (reference sequence). CDR3 bases: TGTGCCAGCAGTTACGGTGGCAATGGGCAGTTCTTC. Translation: CASSYGGNGQFF.

This clonotype was counted many times. J is TRBJ2-5 and V is TRBV20-1, with 11 bases lining up with TRBD2. CDR3 length: 15 residues. Trimming at V came to 3 bases and at J to 1 base, leaving 4 bases not matched to a gene. Germline CDR1 DFQATT, CDR2 SNEGSKA (reference sequence). This chain's CDR3 is CSARRGLAAQETQYF. The DNA for the CDR3 is TGCAGTGCTAGGCGGGGACTAGCGGCCCAAGAGACCCAGTACTTC.

This rearrangement joins TRBV6-1 to TRBJ2-7; either TRBD1 or TRBD2 may supply D (5 bases each). The CDR3 sequence is 14 residues long. CDR1 MNHNS and CDR2 SASEGT come from the germline V gene. V was trimmed by 6 bases and J by 7 bases, leaving 19 bases between them. The CDR3, as DNA: TGTGCCAGCAGGAGGGACGAACCTTTGGATGAGCAGTACTTC. Translation gives CASRRDEPLDEQYF.

This clonotype was counted ten times or more. V and J are TRBV2 and TRBJ1-2; D is perhaps TRBD1 (6 bases). Germline CDR1 SNHLY, CDR2 FYNNEI. V was cut by 2 bases and J by 4 bases, with 11 bases left in between. This CDR3 region has 14 residues. As DNA, the CDR3 is TGTGCCAGCAGTGAATCGGGGGCGGGCTATGGCTACACCTTC. Residues: CASSESGAGYGYTF. Complete variable domain (other parts from reference TRBV2 and TRBJ1-2): EPEVTQTPSHQVTQMGQEVILRCVPISNHLYFYWYRQILGQKVEFLVSFYNNEISEKSEIFDDQFSVERPDGSNFTLKIRSTKLEDSAMYFCASSESGAGYGYTFGSGTRLTVV.

V is TRBV4-1 and J is TRBJ2-3; 7 nucleotides agree with TRBD1. Germline loops: CDR1 MGHRA, CDR2 YSYEKL. V gave up 3 bases and J gave up 5 bases; unmatched junction bases: 8. The CDR3 consists of 15 residues. CDR3 nucleotides: TGCGCCAGCAGCCAGCACAGGGGCCAGAGAGATACGCAGTATTTT. Translated: CASSQHRGQRDTQYF.

This clonotype was counted between two and nine times. The V and J genes are TRBV4-2 and TRBJ2-7; 9 bases line up with TRBD1. This CDR3 comprises 15 residues. The germline V gene has CDR1 LGHNA and CDR2 YNFKEQ. With V trimmed by 4 bases and J by 5 bases, 9 bases remained unmatched. CDR3 bases: TGTGCCAGCAGCCTCATGACAGGGGGTTTGAACGAGCAGTACTTC. Protein sequence: CASSLMTGGLNEQYF.

V gene TRBV4-1 combines with J gene TRBJ1-2, with 7 bases matching TRBD1. The CDR3 runs 15 residues. The ends lost 4 bases at V and 3 bases at J; junction bases unmatched: 8. Germline CDR1 is MGHRA and CDR2 is YSYEKL. CDR3: CASSLGQSFYYGYTF. The DNA for the CDR3 is TGCGCCAGCAGCCTGGGACAGTCATTTTACTATGGCTACACCTTC.

This clonotype was observed at least ten times. This chain uses TRBV20-1 with TRBJ1-5; 7 bases align to TRBD1. V lost 4 bases, J lost 5 bases, and 2 bases stayed unmatched. CDR1 DFQATT and CDR2 SNEGSKA come from the germline V gene (reference sequence). CDR3 length: 12 amino acids. CDR3 coding DNA: TGCAGTGCTACAGGGACAGATCAGCCCCAGCATTTT. It is translated as CSATGTDQPQHF.

This clonotype was counted ten times or more. This sequence joins TRBV3-1 and TRBJ1-4, with a tentative D call TRBD1 (6 bases). CDR3 length equals 12 residues. Trimming took off 5 bases at V and 6 bases at J, with 7 bases between the two ends. Germline-derived CDR1 and CDR2 are LGHDT and YNNKEL (reference sequence). The CDR3 is CASSSGDEKLFF. As DNA, the CDR3 is TGTGCCAGCAGCTCAGGGGATGAAAAACTGTTTTTT.

The rearrangement links TRBV19 to TRBJ1-2; unclear D gene. CDR3 length equals 14 residues. V was trimmed by 3 bases and J by 5 bases, leaving 13 bases between them. The germline CDR1 and CDR2 sequences are LNHDA and SQIVND (reference sequence). CDR3 protein: CASSILRTEYGYTF. DNA of the CDR3: TGTGCCAGTAGTATCCTTAGGACGGAATATGGCTACACCTTC.

The chain uses TRBV6-5 and TRBJ2-3, with 12 bases lining up with TRBD1. The CDR3 runs 15 residues. Germline loops: CDR1 MNHEY, CDR2 SVGAGI. The V gene end was trimmed by 4 bases and the J gene end by 2 bases; junction bases not matched to a gene: 1. The CDR3 sequence is CASSSGQGATDTQYF. In DNA form, the CDR3 reads TGTGCCAGCAGTTCGGGACAGGGGGCCACAGATACGCAGTATTTT.

This clonotype was picked up many times. The chain recombines TRBV30 with TRBJ1-4; unclear D gene. CDR1 and CDR2 (germline): GTSNPN, SVGIG (reference sequence). Between the trimmed V and J ends, which lost 1 base and 8 bases, there was a span of 5 bases. The CDR3 is made up of 11 amino acids. This CDR3 is CAWSEPEKLFF. In DNA form, the CDR3 reads TGTGCCTGGAGTGAACCCGAAAAACTGTTTTTT.

About this clonotype: This may be a read error, as it is one base from a much larger clone. As DNA, the CDR3 is TGCGCCAGCAGCCCTAGTGCGGGGACATGGTTCTACGAGCAGCACTTC. This translates into CASSPSAGTWFYEQHF. V is TRBV5-1 and J is TRBJ2-7; D tentatively fits TRBD1 or TRBD2 (6 bases each). Germline assignment: CDR1 SGHRS and CDR2 YFSETQ. The length of the CDR3 is 16 residues.

This clonotype was detected many times. The V call is TRBV5-1, the J call TRBJ1-1, with 7 bases aligning to TRBD1. CDR3 length: 15 amino acids. Germline V gene lookup returns CDR1 SGHRS and CDR2 YFSETQ. The V and J ends lost 1 base and 0 bases, in that order; junction bases with no gene match: 3. CDR3 residues: CASSLLGGMNTEAFF. The CDR3, as DNA: TGCGCCAGCAGCTTGCTAGGGGGCATGAACACTGAAGCTTTCTTT.

This clonotype appeared many times. The chain links TRBV5-1 to TRBJ1-6, with a weak D call TRBD1 (5 bases). Trimming shortened V by 1 base and J by 8 bases, and 10 bases separated the two germline ends. Per the germline V gene, CDR1 is SGHRS and CDR2 is YFSETQ. The CDR3 contains 14 residues. CDR3 DNA: TGCGCCAGCAGCTTGCAGGGAGGCGATTCACCCCTCCACTTT. This codes for CASSLQGGDSPLHF. The variable domain in full, with the rest retrieved from reference TRBV5-1 and TRBJ1-6, is KAGVTQTPRYLIKTRGQQVTLSCSPISGHRSVSWYQQTPGQGLQFLFEYFSETQRNKGNFPGRFSGRQFSNSRSEMNVSTLELGDSALYLCASSLQGGDSPLHFGNGTRLTVT.

This clonotype was recorded many times. This chain joins TRBV30 and TRBJ2-1, with a weak D call TRBD2 (6 bases). Trimming left V 0 bases short and J 0 bases short, with 12 bases between. The CDR3 consists of 16 residues. CDR1 and CDR2 from the germline V gene are GTSNPN and SVGIG (reference sequence). The CDR3 is CAWSVGPTSSYNEQFF. The DNA for the CDR3 is TGTGCCTGGAGTGTCGGACCGACTAGCTCCTACAATGAGCAGTTCTTC.

The chain links TRBV14 to TRBJ1-2; D not certain. The CDR3 totals 14 residues. Germline CDR1 SGHDN, CDR2 FVKESK. V lost 0 bases to trimming and J lost 3 bases, with 8 bases between them. CDR3 sequence: CASSQEIGDYGYTF. The DNA of the CDR3 is TGTGCCAGCAGCCAAGAAATTGGGGACTATGGCTACACCTTC.

This clonotype was seen ten or more times. The V call is TRBV12-3 or TRBV12-4, the J call TRBJ1-6, with D possibly being TRBD1 (5 bases). Deletions cut 5 bases from V and 9 bases from J, with 23 bases between. The CDR3 has 17 amino acids. CDR3 DNA sequence: TGTGCCAGCAGTCAGGGCAAAGCCTACCTAAGTGTTTCACCCCTCCACTTT. Translation gives CASSQGKAYLSVSPLHF.

The table lists this clonotype with a few counts. The chain couples TRBV14 to TRBJ2-7; maybe TRBD2 (6 bases). This CDR3 is 15 amino acids long. V lost 0 bases to trimming and J lost 2 bases, with 11 bases between them. CDR1 and CDR2 from the germline V gene are SGHDN and FVKESK. CDR3 in amino acids: CASSQDGEAAYEQYF. CDR3 nucleotides: TGTGCCAGCAGCCAAGATGGGGAGGCAGCCTACGAGCAGTACTTC.

DNA of the CDR3: TGTGCCATCAGTGAGACGGGGCCAGGCGAGCAGTACTTC. Translated: CAISETGPGEQYF. This rearrangement joins TRBV10-3 to TRBJ2-7, with D perhaps assigned TRBD1 or TRBD2 (5 bases each). This CDR3 has 13 residues. Per germline, CDR1 ENHRY and CDR2 SYGVKD. V was cut by 2 bases and J by 6 bases, with 11 bases left in between.